This T cell receptor (beta chain) was identified during a study of blood T cells in healthy people across ages. General study findings and limits: Higher diversity and more naive CD4+ cells were features of long-lived donors, compared to aged donors. Observed TCR beta diversity showed a strong correlation with the percentage of naive T cells as measured by flow cytometry.

PBMCs, at least 6 million per sample, were isolated. The CDR3 has 13 residues. Trimming took off 6 bases at V and 2 bases at J, with 9 bases between the two ends. Alongside a J-beta primer mix, a sample-barcoded 5' primer served in a second PCR lasting about 7 to 12 cycles. Sequencing yielded, for each sample, at least 2.5 million paired-end reads carrying CDR3. TCRdb ran MiXCR on the 5' RACE reads and lists one entry per CDR3 protein. Of about a million distinct CDR3 sequences in the sample, about 48% were seen once. With respect to this clonotype: Its antigen is not identified.

The chain joins TRBV12-3 or TRBV12-4 to TRBJ2-3; D is ambiguous. The clonotype originates from a man under 40 in good health. The sequencing input was blood. CDR3 loop: CASRTIYTDTQYF. The CDR3 DNA reads TGTGCCAGCAGGACCATCTACACAGATACGCAGTATTTT.